A single sample gave rise to the 26 T cell receptor beta chains below, sequenced in a study of cytomegalovirus exposure and HLA in healthy donors (dated by TCRdb to about 2017). Preparation of the library involved the immunoSEQ multiplex PCR assay. TCRdb retrieved this table from immuneACCESS and kept in-frame rearrangements only. Not all clones are present; in checked studies, unresolved V genes account for under half, and no reason is known for the remainder. Within this sample are about 60,000 clones, with more than 80% of them counted one time only. The ten largest make up approximately 5.5% of the sample. The sample comprised PBMCs. These receptors were collected from a woman between 18 and 30 years old in good health and CMV-seronegative.

The chain joins TRBV7-2 to TRBJ1-2; TRBD1 matches 7 bases. V dropped 1 base and J dropped 5; count of bases not matched to a gene: 4. Germline V gene sequence: CDR1 SGHTA, CDR2 FQGNSA. The CDR3 runs to 14 residues. The CDR3 DNA reads as TGTGCCAGCAGCTTAGACCGACAGGGTTATGGCTACACCTTC. This encodes CASSLDRQGYGYTF.

CDR3 sequence reads: CASSVAGVAYEQYV. In DNA form, the CDR3 reads TGTGCCAGCAGTGTTGCGGGAGTCGCCTACGAGCAGTACGTC. The genes are TRBV2 and TRBJ2-7, with TRBD2 identical over 7 bases. The trim removed 4 bases at V and 2 bases at J, leaving 5 bases unmatched. Looked up from germline, CDR1 is SNHLY and CDR2 is FYNNEI. The CDR3 spans 14 residues.

The chain uses TRBV2 and TRBJ1-5; D might be TRBD1 (5 bases). V lost 3 bases to trimming and J lost 4 bases, with 10 bases between them. Germline V CDR1 and CDR2: SNHLY, FYNNEI. The CDR3 consists of 14 residues. This CDR3 is CASSDRVGNQPQHF. The CDR3 DNA sequence: TGTGCCAGCAGTGACAGGGTCGGGAATCAGCCCCAGCATTTT.

This clone was seen just once. The V call is TRBV7-9, the J call TRBJ1-1; D call uncertain. This CDR3 is built from 13 residues. CDR1 SEHNR and CDR2 FQNEAQ come from the germline V gene (reference sequence). Trimming removed 3 bases at V and 8 bases at J, with 13 bases between. CDR3 in DNA: TGTGCCAGCAGCTTTCAGGAACCGACGGAAGCTTTCTTT. This codes for CASSFQEPTEAFF.

V gene TRBV7-7 combines with J gene TRBJ2-5, with D maybe TRBD1 (6 bases). CDR1 SSHAT and CDR2 FNYEAQ come from the germline V gene (reference sequence). Trimming shortened V by 5 bases and J by 5 bases, and 18 bases separated the two germline ends. CDR3 length equals 15 residues. This CDR3 reads CASSVYREGSETQYF. CDR3 bases: TGTGCCAGCAGCGTTTACAGGGAAGGGTCGGAGACCCAGTACTTC.

The rearrangement links TRBV2 to TRBJ2-5, with 7 bases identical to TRBD2. The V and J ends lost 8 bases and 5 bases, in that order; junction bases with no gene match: 11. Germline-derived CDR1 and CDR2 are SNHLY and FYNNEI. The CDR3 spans 14 residues. The chain's CDR3 is CASEFGGSDETQYF. The CDR3 bases are TGTGCCAGCGAATTCGGGGGGAGTGACGAGACCCAGTACTTC.

V gene TRBV18 combines with J gene TRBJ2-7; D is unresolved. CDR1 KGHSH and CDR2 LQKENI come from the germline V gene. This CDR3 has 14 residues. V was trimmed by 6 bases and J by 2 bases, leaving 14 bases between them. The CDR3 sequence: CASSWVDTPYEQYV. For the CDR3, the DNA is TGTGCCAGCTCGTGGGTCGACACCCCCTACGAGCAGTACGTC.

The V gene is TRBV4-3, the J gene TRBJ2-1, with 7 nucleotides matching TRBD2. CDR3 size: 18 residues. Losses at the gene ends were 2 bases for V and 2 bases for J; bases not matched to a gene: 12. CDR1 LGHNA and CDR2 YSLEER come from the germline V gene. The CDR3 DNA follows: TGCGCCAGCAGCCAATTTAGCTCCGGGACTAAGGCCTACAATGAGCAGTTCTTC. This translates into CASSQFSSGTKAYNEQFF.

This chain joins TRBV14 and TRBJ2-7; 9 bases line up with TRBD1. This CDR3 spans 16 amino acids. V lost 3 bases and J lost 3; bases outside the gene matches: 9. Germline V gene lookup returns CDR1 SGHDN and CDR2 FVKESK. The CDR3 loop reads CASSQGTGGAFYEQYV. CDR3 sequence (DNA): TGTGCCAGCAGCCAGGGTACAGGGGGCGCATTCTACGAGCAGTACGTC.

The chain recombines TRBV7-9 with TRBJ2-2, with D perhaps matching TRBD2 (7 bases). The CDR3 has 18 amino acids. Trimming removed 4 bases from V and 9 bases from J, with 27 bases in between. Per germline, CDR1 SEHNR and CDR2 FQNEAQ (reference sequence). This chain's CDR3 is CASSSPWGASGSVRELFF. The CDR3 DNA reads as TGTGCCAGCAGCTCCCCATGGGGGGCTAGCGGAAGTGTGAGGGAGCTGTTTTTT.

The gene calls are TRBV29-1 and TRBJ2-1, with no clear D. The CDR3 runs 16 residues. Germline V gives CDR1 SQVTM, CDR2 ANQGSEA. Trimming removed 0 bases from V and 0 bases from J, with 12 bases in between. CDR3 in DNA: TGCAGCGTTGAAGATCTGGGCGTACGCTCCTACAATGAGCAGTTCTTC. Its protein product is CSVEDLGVRSYNEQFF.

This rearrangement joins TRBV6-5 to TRBJ1-5; TRBD1 is a possible D gene (5 bases). Germline CDR1 reads MNHEY; CDR2 reads SVGAGI. V shed 6 bases and J shed 4 bases, with 13 bases lying between them. The CDR3 has 14 residues. Here the CDR3 reads CASRGQGINQPQHF. CDR3 sequence (DNA): TGTGCCAGCAGGGGCCAGGGAATTAATCAGCCCCAGCATTTT.

This clone has a single count. The chain couples TRBV15 to TRBJ2-7; possible D gene TRBD2, 7 bases. Trimming stripped 0 bases from V and 7 bases from J, with 22 bases between. This CDR3 has 17 amino acids. Germline loops: CDR1 LNHNV, CDR2 YYDKDF (reference sequence). This CDR3 is CATSRDFAGGRGREQYF. Here the CDR3 DNA reads TGTGCCACCAGCAGAGATTTTGCCGGGGGGCGGGGAAGAGAGCAGTACTTC.

The genes are TRBV7-9 and TRBJ1-1; 9 positions match TRBD1. Germline CDR1 and CDR2: SEHNR and FQNEAQ (reference sequence). This CDR3 has 15 amino acids. With 6 bases clipped from V and 3 bases from J, the junction kept 8 bases outside the gene matches. The DNA of the CDR3 is TGTGCCAGCAGGGCTCAACGGGACAGGGACACTGAAGCTTTCTTT. As protein: CASRAQRDRDTEAFF.

V gene TRBV10-3 combines with J gene TRBJ1-5; 8 bases fit TRBD1. Germline V gene sequence: CDR1 ENHRY, CDR2 SYGVKD. Trimming cost V 10 bases and J 6 bases; bases outside gene matches: 5. The CDR3 spans 12 residues. The CDR3 sequence is CATQGGSQPQHF. The CDR3 region has the DNA TGTGCCACACAGGGGGGGAGTCAGCCCCAGCATTTT.

The V call is TRBV4-2, the J call TRBJ2-2; TRBD2 matches 9 bases. This CDR3 spans 16 amino acids. V lost 3 bases to trimming and J lost 2 bases; unmatched junction nucleotides: 4. Germline CDR1 reads LGHNA; CDR2 reads YNFKEQ. DNA for the CDR3: TGTGCCAGCAGCCAGATAGCGGGGGATAACACCGGGGAGCTGTTTTTT. Protein: CASSQIAGDNTGELFF.

V is TRBV6-6 and J is TRBJ1-2; the match to TRBD1 covers 9 bases. The V and J ends lost 5 bases and 3 bases, in that order; junction bases with no gene match: 4. The germline V gene encodes CDR1 MNHNY and CDR2 SVGAGI (reference sequence). The CDR3 spans 14 residues. The chain's CDR3 is CASSPGQGHYGYTF. CDR3 in DNA: TGTGCCAGCAGTCCCGGACAGGGGCACTATGGCTACACCTTC.

The chain recombines TRBV6-1 with TRBJ1-4; D call uncertain. The CDR3 spans 13 residues. V shed 1 base and J shed 6 bases, with 6 bases lying between them. CDR1 MNHNS and CDR2 SASEGT come from the germline V gene. The CDR3 is CASSEVSDEKLFF. CDR3 in DNA: TGTGCCAGCAGTGAAGTGTCTGATGAAAAACTGTTTTTT.

J is TRBJ1-4 and V is TRBV5-8, with 7 bases aligning to TRBD1. This CDR3 spans 16 amino acids. V lost 3 bases to trimming and J lost 8 bases; unmatched junction nucleotides: 13. From germline, CDR1 is SGHTS and CDR2 YDEGEE. The CDR3 here is CASSSDRSKKGEKLFF. DNA for the CDR3: TGTGCCAGCAGCTCGGACAGGTCCAAGAAGGGGGAAAAACTGTTTTTT.

J is TRBJ2-7 and V is TRBV19, with 8 bases matching TRBD1. Germline trimming cut 5 bases from V and 2 bases from J; bases unmatched to any gene: 8. The CDR3 is 15 residues long. Germline values: CDR1 LNHDA, CDR2 SQIVND (reference sequence). CDR3 amino acids: CASSAGTGPAYEQYV. The CDR3 coding sequence is TGTGCCAGTAGTGCCGGGACAGGACCAGCCTACGAGCAGTACGTC.

This chain uses TRBV5-1 with TRBJ2-1, with 7 bases that match TRBD2. Unmatched junction bases numbered 6, after V lost 1 base and J lost 5 bases. CDR1 is SGHRS, CDR2 YFSETQ, per germline. The CDR3 spans 15 residues. This chain's CDR3 is CASSLPQGGHNEQFF. The CDR3 DNA is TGCGCCAGCAGCTTGCCCCAGGGAGGGCACAATGAGCAGTTCTTC.

The J gene is TRBJ2-3, the V gene TRBV29-1; 11 positions agree with TRBD2. Germline CDR1 SQVTM, CDR2 ANQGSEA. V shed 4 bases, J shed 14 bases, and the junction held 11 bases outside the gene matches. The CDR3 sequence is 13 residues long. The CDR3 loop is CSVGQLAGGPLYF. CDR3 DNA sequence: TGCAGCGTTGGGCAGTTAGCGGGAGGGCCTCTGTATTTT.

In the case of this clone: The junction does not match germline at one end; this may be a read error. This chain's CDR3 is CASSLNRGLVF. Here the CDR3 DNA reads TGTGCCAGCAGTCTCAACAGGGGATTGGTCTTC. The rearrangement links TRBV28 to TRBJ2-1, with 7 bases matching TRBD1. Germline lookup yields CDR1 MDHEN and CDR2 SYDVKM. The CDR3 is 11 residues long. Combining the CDR3 with reference TRBV28 and TRBJ2-1 gives the whole variable domain DVKVTQSSRYLVKRTGEKVFLECVQDMDHENMFWYRQDPGLGLRLIYFSYDVKMKEKGDIPEGYSVSREKKERFSLILESASTNQTSMYLCASSLNRGLVFGPGTRLTVL.

CDR3 in DNA: TGTGCCAGCAGTTACTCGAAGGGGAACGAGCAGTACGTC. Protein sequence: CASSYSKGNEQYV. This rearrangement joins TRBV6-6 to TRBJ2-7; tentatively, D is TRBD1 (5 bases). Between the trimmed V and J ends, which lost 0 bases and 5 bases, there was a span of 8 bases. From germline, CDR1 is MNHNY and CDR2 SVGAGI (reference sequence). This CDR3 contains 13 residues.

This chain joins TRBV9 and TRBJ1-5; 7 positions agree with TRBD1. This CDR3 region has 15 residues. Germline V gene data show CDR1 as SGDLS and CDR2 as YYNGEE. Unmatched junction bases numbered 10, after V lost 3 bases and J lost 7 bases. The CDR3 here is CASSAQGREGQPQHF. The CDR3 nucleotides are TGTGCCAGCAGCGCACAGGGGAGAGAAGGACAGCCCCAGCATTTT.

The rearrangement links TRBV18 to TRBJ2-1, with D hard to call. CDR1 is KGHSH, CDR2 LQKENI, per germline. V was trimmed by 6 bases and J by 9 bases, leaving 15 bases between them. The CDR3 is 13 residues long. CDR3 sequence reads: CASSQSPGREQFF. The DNA of the CDR3 is TGTGCCAGCTCTCAAAGCCCTGGGCGTGAGCAGTTCTTC.